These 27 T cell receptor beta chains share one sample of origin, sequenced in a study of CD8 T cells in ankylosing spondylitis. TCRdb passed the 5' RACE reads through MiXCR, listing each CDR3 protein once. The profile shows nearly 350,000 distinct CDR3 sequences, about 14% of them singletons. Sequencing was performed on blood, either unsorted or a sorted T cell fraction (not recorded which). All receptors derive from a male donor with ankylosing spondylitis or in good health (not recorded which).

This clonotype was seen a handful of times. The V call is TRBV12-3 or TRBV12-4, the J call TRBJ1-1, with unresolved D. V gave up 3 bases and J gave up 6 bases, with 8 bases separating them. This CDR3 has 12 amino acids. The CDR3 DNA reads TGTGCCAGCAGTTTTCCGGGAGCTGAAGCTTTCTTT. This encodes CASSFPGAEAFF.

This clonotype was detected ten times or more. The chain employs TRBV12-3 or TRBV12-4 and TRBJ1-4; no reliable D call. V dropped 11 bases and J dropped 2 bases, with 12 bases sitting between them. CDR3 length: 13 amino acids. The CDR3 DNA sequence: TGTGCCCCCCGTTGGTACACTAATGAAAAACTGTTTTTT. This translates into CAPRWYTNEKLFF.

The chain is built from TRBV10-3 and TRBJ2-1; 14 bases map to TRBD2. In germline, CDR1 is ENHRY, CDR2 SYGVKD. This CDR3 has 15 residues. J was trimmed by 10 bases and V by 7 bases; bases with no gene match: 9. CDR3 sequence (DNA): TGTGCCATCAATTCGGGACTAGCGGGAGAAGACGAGCAGTTCTTC. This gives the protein CAINSGLAGEDEQFF.

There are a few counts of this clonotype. Here the CDR3 DNA reads TGTGCCAGTAGTGTCTCCTCAAGTCCCCAGCATTTT. It encodes CASSVSSSPQHF. This rearrangement joins TRBV19 to TRBJ1-5; the D is unclear. Trimming cost V 5 bases and J 10 bases, with 12 bases left between them. This CDR3 has 12 residues. Germline-derived CDR1 and CDR2 are LNHDA and SQIVND (reference sequence).

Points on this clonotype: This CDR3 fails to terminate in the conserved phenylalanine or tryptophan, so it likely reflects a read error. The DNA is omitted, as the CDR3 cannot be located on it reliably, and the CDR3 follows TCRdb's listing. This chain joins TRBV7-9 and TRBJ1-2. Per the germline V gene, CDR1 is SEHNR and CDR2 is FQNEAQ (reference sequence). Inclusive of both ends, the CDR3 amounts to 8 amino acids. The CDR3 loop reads CASSLPVA.

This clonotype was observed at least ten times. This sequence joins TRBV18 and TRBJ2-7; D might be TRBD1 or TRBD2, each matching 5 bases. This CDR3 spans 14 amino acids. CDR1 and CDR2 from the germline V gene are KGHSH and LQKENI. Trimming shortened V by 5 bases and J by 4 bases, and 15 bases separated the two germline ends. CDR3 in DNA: TGTGCCAGCTCAGAGCTCAACGGGGCTTACGAGCAGTACTTC. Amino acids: CASSELNGAYEQYF. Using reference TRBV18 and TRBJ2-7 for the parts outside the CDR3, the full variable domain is NAGVMQNPRHLVRRRGQEARLRCSPMKGHSHVYWYRQLPEEGLKFMVYLQKENIIDESGMPKERFSAEFPKEGPSILRIQQVVRGDSAAYFCASSELNGAYEQYFGPGTRLTVT.

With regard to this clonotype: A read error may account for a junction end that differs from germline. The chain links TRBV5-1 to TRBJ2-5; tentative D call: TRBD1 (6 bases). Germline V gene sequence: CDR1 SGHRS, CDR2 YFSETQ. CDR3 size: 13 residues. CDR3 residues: CASSPQGKEIQYF. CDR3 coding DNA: TGCGCCAGCAGCCCACAGGGAAAAGAGATCCAGTACTTC.

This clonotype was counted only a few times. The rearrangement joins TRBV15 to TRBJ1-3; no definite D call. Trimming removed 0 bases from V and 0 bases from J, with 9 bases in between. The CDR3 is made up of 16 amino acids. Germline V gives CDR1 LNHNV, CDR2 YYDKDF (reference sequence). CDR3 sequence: CATSREVTVSGNTIYF. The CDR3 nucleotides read TGTGCCACCAGCAGAGAGGTCACCGTCTCTGGAAACACCATATATTTT.

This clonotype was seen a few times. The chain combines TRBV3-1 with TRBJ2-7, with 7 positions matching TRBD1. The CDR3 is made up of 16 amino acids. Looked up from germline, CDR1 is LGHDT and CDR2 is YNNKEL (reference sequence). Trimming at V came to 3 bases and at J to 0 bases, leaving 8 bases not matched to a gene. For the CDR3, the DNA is TGTGCCAGCAGCCACGCTCCGGGACAGACCTCCTACGAGCAGTACTTC. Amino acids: CASSHAPGQTSYEQYF.

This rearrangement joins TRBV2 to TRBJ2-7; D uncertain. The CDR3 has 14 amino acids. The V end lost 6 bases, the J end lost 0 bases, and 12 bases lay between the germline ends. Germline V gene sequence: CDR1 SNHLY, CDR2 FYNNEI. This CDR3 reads CASSAIEDSYEQYF. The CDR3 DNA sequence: TGTGCCAGCAGCGCCATCGAGGACTCCTACGAGCAGTACTTC. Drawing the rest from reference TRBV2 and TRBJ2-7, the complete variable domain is EPEVTQTPSHQVTQMGQEVILRCVPISNHLYFYWYRQILGQKVEFLVSFYNNEISEKSEIFDDQFSVERPDGSNFTLKIRSTKLEDSAMYFCASSAIEDSYEQYFGPGTRLTVT.

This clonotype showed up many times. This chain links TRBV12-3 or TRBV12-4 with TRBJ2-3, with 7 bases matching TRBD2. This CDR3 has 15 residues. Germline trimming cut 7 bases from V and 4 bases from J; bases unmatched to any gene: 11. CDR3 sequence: CASTFGAGEPDTQYF. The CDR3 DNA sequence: TGTGCCAGCACCTTTGGGGCGGGAGAGCCAGATACGCAGTATTTT.

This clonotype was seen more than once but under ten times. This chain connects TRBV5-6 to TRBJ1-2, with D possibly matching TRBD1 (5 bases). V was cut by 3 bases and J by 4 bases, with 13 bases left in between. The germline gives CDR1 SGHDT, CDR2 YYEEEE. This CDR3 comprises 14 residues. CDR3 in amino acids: CASSWGDRLYGYTF. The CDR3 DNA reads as TGTGCCAGCAGCTGGGGAGACAGACTCTATGGCTACACCTTC.

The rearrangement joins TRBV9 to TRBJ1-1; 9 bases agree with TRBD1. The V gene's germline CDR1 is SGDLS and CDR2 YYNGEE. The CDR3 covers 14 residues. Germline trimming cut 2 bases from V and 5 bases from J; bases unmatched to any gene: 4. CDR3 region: CASSVGTGRTEAFF. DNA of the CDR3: TGTGCCAGCAGCGTTGGGACAGGGAGGACTGAAGCTTTCTTT.

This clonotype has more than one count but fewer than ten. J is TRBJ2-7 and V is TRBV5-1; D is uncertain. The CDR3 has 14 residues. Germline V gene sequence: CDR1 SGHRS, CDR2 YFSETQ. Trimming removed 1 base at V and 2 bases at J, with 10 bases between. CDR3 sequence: CASSLKRAPYEQYF. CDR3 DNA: TGCGCCAGCAGCTTGAAGAGAGCACCCTACGAGCAGTACTTC.

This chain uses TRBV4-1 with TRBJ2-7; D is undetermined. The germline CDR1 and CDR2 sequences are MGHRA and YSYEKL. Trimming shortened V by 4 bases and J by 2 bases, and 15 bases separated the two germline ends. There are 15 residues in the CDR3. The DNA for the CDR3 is TGCGCCAGCAGCCCCTCCAGGCAGATGGCCTACGAGCAGTACTTC. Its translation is CASSPSRQMAYEQYF.

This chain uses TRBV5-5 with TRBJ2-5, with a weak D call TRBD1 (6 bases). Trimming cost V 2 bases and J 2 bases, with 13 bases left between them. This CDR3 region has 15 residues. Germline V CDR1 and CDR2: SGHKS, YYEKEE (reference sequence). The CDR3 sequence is CASSLGDRQQETQYF. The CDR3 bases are TGTGCCAGCAGCTTAGGTGACAGGCAACAAGAGACCCAGTACTTC.

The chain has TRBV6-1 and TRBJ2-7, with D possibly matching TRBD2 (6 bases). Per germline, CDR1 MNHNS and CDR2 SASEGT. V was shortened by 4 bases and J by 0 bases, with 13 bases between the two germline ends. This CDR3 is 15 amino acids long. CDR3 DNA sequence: TGTGCCAGCAGTGGCCTGCAGGACTACTCCTACGAGCAGTACTTC. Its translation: CASSGLQDYSYEQYF.

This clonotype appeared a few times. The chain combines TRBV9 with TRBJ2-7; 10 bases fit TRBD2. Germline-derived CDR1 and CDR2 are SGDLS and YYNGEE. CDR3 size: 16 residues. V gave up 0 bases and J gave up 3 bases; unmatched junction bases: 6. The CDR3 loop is CASSVGPSGSFYEQYF. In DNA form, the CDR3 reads TGTGCCAGCAGCGTAGGTCCTAGCGGGAGTTTCTACGAGCAGTACTTC.

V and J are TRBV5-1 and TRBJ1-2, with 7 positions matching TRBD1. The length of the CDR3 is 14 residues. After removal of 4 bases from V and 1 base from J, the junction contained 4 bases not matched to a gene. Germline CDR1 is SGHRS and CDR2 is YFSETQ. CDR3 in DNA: TGCGCCAGCAGCCCTGACAGGGTTAACTATGGCTACACCTTC. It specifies CASSPDRVNYGYTF.

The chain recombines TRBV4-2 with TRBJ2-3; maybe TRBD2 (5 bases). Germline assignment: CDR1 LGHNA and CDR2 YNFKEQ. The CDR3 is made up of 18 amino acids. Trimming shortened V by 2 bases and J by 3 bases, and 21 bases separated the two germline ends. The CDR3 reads CASSQKQGELDLTDTQYF. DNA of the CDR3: TGTGCCAGCAGCCAAAAGCAAGGTGAACTAGATTTGACAGATACGCAGTATTTT.

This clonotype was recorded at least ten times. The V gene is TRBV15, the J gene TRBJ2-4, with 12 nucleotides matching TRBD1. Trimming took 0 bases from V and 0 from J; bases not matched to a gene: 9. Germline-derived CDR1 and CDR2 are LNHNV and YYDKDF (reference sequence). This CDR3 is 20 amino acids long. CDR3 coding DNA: TGTGCCACCAGCAGAGAAACACCGGGACAGGGGGCTCTAGCCAAAAACATTCAGTACTTC. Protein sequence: CATSRETPGQGALAKNIQYF.

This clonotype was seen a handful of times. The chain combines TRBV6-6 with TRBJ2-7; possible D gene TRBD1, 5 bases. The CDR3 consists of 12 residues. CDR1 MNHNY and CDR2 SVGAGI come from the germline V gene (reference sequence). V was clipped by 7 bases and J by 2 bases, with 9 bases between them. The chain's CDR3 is CASTTGAYEQYF. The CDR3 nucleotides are TGTGCCAGCACCACAGGAGCCTACGAGCAGTACTTC.

This chain's CDR3 is CASSLSGTTPNTQYF. The DNA for the CDR3 is TGTGCCAGCAGCCTTAGCGGGACCACACCCAATACGCAGTATTTT. The rearrangement links TRBV3-1 to TRBJ2-3, with 8 bases fitting TRBD2. The CDR3 contains 15 residues. After removal of 4 bases from V and 7 bases from J, the junction contained 10 bases not matched to a gene. Germline CDR1 reads LGHDT; CDR2 reads YNNKEL (reference sequence).

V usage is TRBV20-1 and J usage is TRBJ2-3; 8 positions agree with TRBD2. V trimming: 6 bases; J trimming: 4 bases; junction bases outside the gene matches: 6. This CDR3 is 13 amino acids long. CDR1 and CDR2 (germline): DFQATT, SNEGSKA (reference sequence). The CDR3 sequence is CSAIDGGADTQYF. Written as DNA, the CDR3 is TGCAGTGCCATAGACGGGGGGGCAGATACGCAGTATTTT.

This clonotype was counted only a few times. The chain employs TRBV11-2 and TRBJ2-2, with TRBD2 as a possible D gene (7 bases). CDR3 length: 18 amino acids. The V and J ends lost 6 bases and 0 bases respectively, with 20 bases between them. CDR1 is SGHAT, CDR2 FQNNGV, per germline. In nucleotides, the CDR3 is TGTGCCAGCAGTCGGGGGGCTCAGGCCTTTTCGAACACCGGGGAGCTGTTTTTT. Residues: CASSRGAQAFSNTGELFF. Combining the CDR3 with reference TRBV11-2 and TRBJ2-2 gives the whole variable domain EAGVAQSPRYKIIEKRQSVAFWCNPISGHATLYWYQQILGQGPKLLIQFQNNGVVDDSQLPKDRFSAERLKGVDSTLKIQPAKLEDSAVYLCASSRGAQAFSNTGELFFGEGSRLTVL.

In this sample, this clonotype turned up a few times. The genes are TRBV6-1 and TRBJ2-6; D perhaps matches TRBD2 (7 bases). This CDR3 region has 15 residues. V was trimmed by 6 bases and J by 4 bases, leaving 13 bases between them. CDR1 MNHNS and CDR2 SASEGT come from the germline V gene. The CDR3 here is CASRGGGSGANVLTF. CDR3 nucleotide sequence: TGTGCCAGCAGGGGAGGGGGTTCGGGGGCCAACGTCCTGACTTTC.

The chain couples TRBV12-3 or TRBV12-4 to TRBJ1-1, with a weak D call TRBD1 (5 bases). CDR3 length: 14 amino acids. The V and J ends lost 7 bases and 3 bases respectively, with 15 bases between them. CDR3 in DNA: TGTGCCAGCACCACCTCGACAGTGGACACTGAAGCTTTCTTT. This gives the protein CASTTSTVDTEAFF.